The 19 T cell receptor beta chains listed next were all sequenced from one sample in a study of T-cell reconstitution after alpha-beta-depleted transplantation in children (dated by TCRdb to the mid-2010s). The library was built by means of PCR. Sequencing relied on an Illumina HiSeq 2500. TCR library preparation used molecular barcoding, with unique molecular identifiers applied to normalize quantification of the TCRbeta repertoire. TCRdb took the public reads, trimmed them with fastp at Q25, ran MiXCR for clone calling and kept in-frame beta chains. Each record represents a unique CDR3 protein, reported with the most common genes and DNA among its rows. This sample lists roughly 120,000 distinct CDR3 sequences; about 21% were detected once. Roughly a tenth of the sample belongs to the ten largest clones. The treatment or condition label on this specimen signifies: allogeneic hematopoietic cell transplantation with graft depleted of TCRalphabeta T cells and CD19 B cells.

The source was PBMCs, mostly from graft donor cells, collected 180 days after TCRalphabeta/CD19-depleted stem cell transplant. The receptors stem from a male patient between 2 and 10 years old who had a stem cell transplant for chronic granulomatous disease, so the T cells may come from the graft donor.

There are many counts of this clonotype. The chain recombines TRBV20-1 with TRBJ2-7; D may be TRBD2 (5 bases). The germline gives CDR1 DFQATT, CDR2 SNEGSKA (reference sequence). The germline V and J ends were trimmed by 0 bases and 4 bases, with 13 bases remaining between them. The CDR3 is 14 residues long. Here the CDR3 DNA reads TGCAGTGCTAGAGACGCGGACGGGATTTACGAGCAGTACTTC. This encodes CSARDADGIYEQYF.

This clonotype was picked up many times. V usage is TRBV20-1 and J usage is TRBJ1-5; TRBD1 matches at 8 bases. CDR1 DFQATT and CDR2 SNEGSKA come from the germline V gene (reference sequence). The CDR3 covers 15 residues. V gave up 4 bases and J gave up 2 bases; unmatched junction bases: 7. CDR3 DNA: TGCAGTGCTATCGCAGGGGGCTGGGGCAATCAGCCCCAGCATTTT. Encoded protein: CSAIAGGWGNQPQHF.

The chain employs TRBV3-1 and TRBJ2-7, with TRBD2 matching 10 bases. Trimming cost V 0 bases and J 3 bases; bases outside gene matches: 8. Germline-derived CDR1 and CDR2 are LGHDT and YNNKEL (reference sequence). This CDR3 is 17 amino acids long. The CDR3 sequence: CASSQDLRAGGDYEQYF. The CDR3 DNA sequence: TGTGCCAGCAGCCAAGATCTGCGAGCGGGGGGGGACTACGAGCAGTACTTC.

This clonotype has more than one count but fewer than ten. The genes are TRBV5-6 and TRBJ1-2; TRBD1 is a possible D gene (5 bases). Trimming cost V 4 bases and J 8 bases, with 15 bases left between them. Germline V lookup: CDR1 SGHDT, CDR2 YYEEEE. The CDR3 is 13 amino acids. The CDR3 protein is CASSQAGGSGYTF. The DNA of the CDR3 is TGTGCCAGCAGCCAGGCGGGGGGATCGGGCTACACCTTC.

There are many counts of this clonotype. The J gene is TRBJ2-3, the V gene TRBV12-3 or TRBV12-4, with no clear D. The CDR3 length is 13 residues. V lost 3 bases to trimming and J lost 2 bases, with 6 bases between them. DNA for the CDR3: TGTGCCAGCAGTTTCGGGCCCACAGATACGCAGTATTTT. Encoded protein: CASSFGPTDTQYF.

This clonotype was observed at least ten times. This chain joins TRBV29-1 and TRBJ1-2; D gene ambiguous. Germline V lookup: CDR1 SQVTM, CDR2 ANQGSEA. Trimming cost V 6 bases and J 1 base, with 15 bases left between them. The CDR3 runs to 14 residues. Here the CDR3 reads CSVPLWERNYGYTF. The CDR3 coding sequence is TGCAGCGTGCCCTTATGGGAGCGTAACTATGGCTACACCTTC. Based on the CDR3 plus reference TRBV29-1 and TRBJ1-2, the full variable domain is SAVISQKPSRDICQRGTSLTIQCQVDSQVTMMFWYRQQPGQSLTLIATANQGSEATYESGFVIDKFPISRPNLTFSTLTVSNMSPEDSSIYLCSVPLWERNYGYTFGSGTRLTVV.

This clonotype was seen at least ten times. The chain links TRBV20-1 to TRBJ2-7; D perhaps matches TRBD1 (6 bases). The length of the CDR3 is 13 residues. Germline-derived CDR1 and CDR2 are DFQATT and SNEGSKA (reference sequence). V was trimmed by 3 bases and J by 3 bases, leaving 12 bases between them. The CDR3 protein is CSARVPGVYEQYF. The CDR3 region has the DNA TGCAGTGCTAGGGTCCCAGGGGTCTACGAGCAGTACTTC.

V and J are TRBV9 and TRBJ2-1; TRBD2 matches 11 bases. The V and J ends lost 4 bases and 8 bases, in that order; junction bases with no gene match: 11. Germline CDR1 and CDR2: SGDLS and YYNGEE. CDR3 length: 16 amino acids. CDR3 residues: CASSITSGRGVYEQFF. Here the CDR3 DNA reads TGTGCCAGCAGCATCACTAGCGGGAGAGGTGTCTATGAGCAGTTCTTC.

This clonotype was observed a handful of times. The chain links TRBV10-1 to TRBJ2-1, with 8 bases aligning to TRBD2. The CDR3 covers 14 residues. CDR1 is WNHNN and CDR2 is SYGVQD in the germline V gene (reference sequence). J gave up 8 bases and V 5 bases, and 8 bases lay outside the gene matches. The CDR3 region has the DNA TGCGCCAGCAGTCCCGAGCGGGAGTATCATGAGCAGTTCTTC. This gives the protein CASSPEREYHEQFF.

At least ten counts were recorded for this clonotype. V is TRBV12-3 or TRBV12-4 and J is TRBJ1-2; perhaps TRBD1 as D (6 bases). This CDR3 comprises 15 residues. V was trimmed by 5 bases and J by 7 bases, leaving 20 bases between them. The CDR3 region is CASSLYREGVSGYTF. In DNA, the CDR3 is TGTGCCAGCAGTCTCTACAGGGAGGGGGTCTCTGGCTACACCTTC.

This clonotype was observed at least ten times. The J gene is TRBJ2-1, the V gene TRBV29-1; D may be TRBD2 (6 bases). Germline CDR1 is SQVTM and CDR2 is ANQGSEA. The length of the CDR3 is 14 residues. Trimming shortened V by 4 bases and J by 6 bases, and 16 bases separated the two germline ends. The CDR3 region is CSVVAGQAGNEQFF. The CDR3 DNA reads TGCAGCGTTGTGGCGGGGCAGGCCGGCAATGAGCAGTTCTTC.

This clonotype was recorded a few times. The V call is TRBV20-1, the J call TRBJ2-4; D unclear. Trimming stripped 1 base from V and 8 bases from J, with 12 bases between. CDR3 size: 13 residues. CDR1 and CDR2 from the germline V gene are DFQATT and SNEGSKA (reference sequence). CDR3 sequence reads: CSARGGPGDIQYF. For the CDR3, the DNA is TGCAGTGCTAGAGGAGGTCCTGGGGACATTCAGTACTTC.

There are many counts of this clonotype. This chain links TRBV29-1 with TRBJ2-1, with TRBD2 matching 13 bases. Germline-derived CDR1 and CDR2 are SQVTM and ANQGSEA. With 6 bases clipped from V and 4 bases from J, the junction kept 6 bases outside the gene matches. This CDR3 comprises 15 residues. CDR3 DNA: TGCAGCGTGGCCCCACTAGCGGGAGGGTACAATGAGCAGTTCTTC. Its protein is CSVAPLAGGYNEQFF.

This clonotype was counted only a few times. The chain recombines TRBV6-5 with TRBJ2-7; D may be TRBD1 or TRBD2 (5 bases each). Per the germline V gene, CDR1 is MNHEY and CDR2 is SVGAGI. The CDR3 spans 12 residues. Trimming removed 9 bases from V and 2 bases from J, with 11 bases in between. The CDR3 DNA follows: TGTGCCAGTCGAGGGGTTGCCTACGAGCAGTACTTC. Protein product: CASRGVAYEQYF.

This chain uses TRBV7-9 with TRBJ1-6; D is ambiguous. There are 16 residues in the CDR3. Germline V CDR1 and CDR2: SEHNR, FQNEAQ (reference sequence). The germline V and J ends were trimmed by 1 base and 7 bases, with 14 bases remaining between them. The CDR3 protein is CASSLVSGFRNSPLHF. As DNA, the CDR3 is TGTGCCAGCAGCTTAGTGAGCGGGTTTCGGAATTCACCCCTCCACTTT.

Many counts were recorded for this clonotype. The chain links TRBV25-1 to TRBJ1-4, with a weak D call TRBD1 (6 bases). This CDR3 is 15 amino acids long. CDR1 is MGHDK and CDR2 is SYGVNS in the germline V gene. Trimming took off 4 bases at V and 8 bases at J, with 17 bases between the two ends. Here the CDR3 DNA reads TGTGCCAGCAGTGCCCAAAAGGGGGTAGGCGAAAAACTGTTTTTT. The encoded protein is CASSAQKGVGEKLFF. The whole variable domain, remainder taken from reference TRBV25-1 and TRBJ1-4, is EADIYQTPRYLVIGTGKKITLECSQTMGHDKMYWYQQDPGMELHLIHYSYGVNSTEKGDLSSESTVSRIRTEHFPLTLESARPSHTSQYLCASSAQKGVGEKLFFGSGTQLSVL.

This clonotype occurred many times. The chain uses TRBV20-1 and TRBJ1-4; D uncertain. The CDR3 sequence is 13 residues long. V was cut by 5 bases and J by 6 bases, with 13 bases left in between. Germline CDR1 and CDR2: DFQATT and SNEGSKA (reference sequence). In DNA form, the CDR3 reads TGCAGTGCTCGTCATTTGAACTATGAAAAACTGTTTTTT. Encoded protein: CSARHLNYEKLFF.

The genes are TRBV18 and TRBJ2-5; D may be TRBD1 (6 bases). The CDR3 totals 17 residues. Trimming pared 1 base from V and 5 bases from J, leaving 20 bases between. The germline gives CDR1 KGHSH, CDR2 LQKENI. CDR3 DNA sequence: TGTGCCAGCTCACCACTTTCGACTACAGGGAAAGGGGAGACCCAGTACTTC. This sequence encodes CASSPLSTTGKGETQYF. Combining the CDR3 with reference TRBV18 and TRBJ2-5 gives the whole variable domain NAGVMQNPRHLVRRRGQEARLRCSPMKGHSHVYWYRQLPEEGLKFMVYLQKENIIDESGMPKERFSAEFPKEGPSILRIQQVVRGDSAAYFCASSPLSTTGKGETQYFGPGTRLLVL.

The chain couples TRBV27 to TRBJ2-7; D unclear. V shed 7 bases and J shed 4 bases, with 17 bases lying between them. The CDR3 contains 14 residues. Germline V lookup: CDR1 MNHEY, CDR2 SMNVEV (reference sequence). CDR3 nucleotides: TGTGCCAGCATCCACGGTCTCTCCCTGTACGAGCAGTACTTC. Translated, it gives CASIHGLSLYEQYF.